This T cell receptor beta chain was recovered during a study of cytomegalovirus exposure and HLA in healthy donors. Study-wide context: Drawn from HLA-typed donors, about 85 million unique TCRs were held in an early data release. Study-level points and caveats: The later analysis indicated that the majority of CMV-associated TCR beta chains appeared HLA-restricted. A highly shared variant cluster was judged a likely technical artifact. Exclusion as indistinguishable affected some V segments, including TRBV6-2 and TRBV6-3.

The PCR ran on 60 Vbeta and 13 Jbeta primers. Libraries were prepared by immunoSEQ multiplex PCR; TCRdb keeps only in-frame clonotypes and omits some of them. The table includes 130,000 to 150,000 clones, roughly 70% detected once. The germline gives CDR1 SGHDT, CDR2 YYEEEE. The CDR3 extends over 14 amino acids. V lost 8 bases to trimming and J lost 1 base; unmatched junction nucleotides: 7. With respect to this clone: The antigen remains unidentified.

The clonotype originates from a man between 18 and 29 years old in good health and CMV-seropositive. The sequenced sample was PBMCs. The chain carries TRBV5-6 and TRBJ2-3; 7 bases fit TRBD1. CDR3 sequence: CASLTGSGTDTQYF. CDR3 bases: TGTGCCAGTTTGACAGGGTCGGGCACAGATACGCAGTATTTT.